This T cell receptor (beta chain) was identified in a study of blood T cells in healthy people across ages. CDR3 length: 13 residues. CDR1 is SQVTM, CDR2 ANQGSEA, per germline. V lost 1 base and J lost 3, with 10 bases in between. There were healthy Caucasian individuals from Russia, aged roughly 6 to 90, serving as donors. Next came a second PCR, run for 7 to 11 cycles, which used a sample-barcoded 5' primer along with a J-beta primer mix. Every molecule of cDNA carried a tag from a template-switch adaptor with 12 random nucleotides. One entry per CDR3 protein results from TCRdb running MiXCR on the 5' RACE reads. The repertoire has some 1.5 million distinct CDR3 sequences, under 55% of them found once; the top ten carry about 4%. This clonotype has a count of ten or more.

This receptor was taken from a woman between 18 and 30 years old in good health. This chain joins TRBV29-1 and TRBJ2-7, with a possible D match to TRBD1 (5 bases). Sequencing was performed on blood. The CDR3 is CSVEGAGIYEQYF. In DNA, the CDR3 is TGCAGCGTTGAAGGTGCAGGGATCTACGAGCAGTACTTC.